Listed below are T cell receptor beta chains from one sample, sequenced in a study of cytomegalovirus exposure and HLA in healthy donors. This table comes from immunoSEQ multiplex PCR, and its TCRdb copy is limited to in-frame clones, with some not included. In the table there are about 80,000 clones, roughly 80% of which are singletons. What was sequenced was PBMCs. The receptors were sampled from a woman between 40 and 50 years old in good health and CMV-seronegative. Each CDR3 is given with its conserved first and last residue. The D gene is left open where the match is weak. Clone size is not always given. Where it is, it says once, few, many or a class for expanded clones.

j_call	v_call	d_call	clone_size	cdr3_nt	cdr3_aa
TRBJ2-5	TRBV19	TRBD1	-	TGTGCCAGTAGTATATCAGGCAGGGGGACCCAAGAGACCCAGTACTTC	CASSISGRGTQETQYF
TRBJ2-7	TRBV7-2	TRBD2	once	TGTGCCAGCAGCTTGGGACTAGCGGGAACCTACGAGCAGTACTTC	CASSLGLAGTYEQYF
TRBJ1-2	TRBV28	-	few	TGTGCCAGCAGTCTGACCGGGACAATTAACTATGGCTACACCTTC	CASSLTGTINYGYTF
TRBJ1-2	TRBV6-5	-	-	TGTGCCAGCAGAACGGGATTCTATGGCTACACCTTC	CASRTGFYGYTF
TRBJ1-1	TRBV7-8	TRBD1	-	TGTGCCAGCAGCGAACAGGGGGCAGAGAACACTGAAGCTTTCTTT	CASSEQGAENTEAFF
TRBJ1-3	TRBV10-3	-	-	TGTGCCATCGGACCGACAGGCAGCTCTGGAAACACCATATATTTT	CAIGPTGSSGNTIYF
TRBJ2-1	TRBV27	TRBD2	-	TGTGCCAGCAGCACACCTCCTCCGGGGGGAGCCTACAATGAGCAGTTCTTC	CASSTPPPGGAYNEQFF
TRBJ2-1	TRBV7-7	TRBD2	-	TGTGCTAGCAGCAAGACTAGCGGGGGCTTACACAATGAGCAGTTCTTC	CASSKTSGGLHNEQFF
TRBJ1-1	TRBV6-5	-	-	TGTGCCAGCAGTTACGGAATAGGGGACACTGAAGCTTTCTTT	CASSYGIGDTEAFF
TRBJ2-3	TRBV4-1	TRBD1	-	TGCGCCAGCAGCTCAAGGACAGGGGCACTAACTAGCACAGATACGCAGTATTTT	CASSSRTGALTSTDTQYF
TRBJ2-7	TRBV9	TRBD1	once	TGTGCCAGCAGCGTATCCGGGACAGGATCCTACGAGCAGTACTTC	CASSVSGTGSYEQYF
TRBJ2-5	TRBV5-5	TRBD2	few	TGTGCCAGCAGCTTGCTGATCGGGGAGGGAAAGACCCAGTACTTC	CASSLLIGEGKTQYF
TRBJ2-1	TRBV7-9	TRBD2	-	TGTGCCAGCAGCCTCAGCGGGAGTAATGAGCAGTTCTTC	CASSLSGSNEQFF
TRBJ2-2	TRBV5-1	TRBD1	few	TGCGCCAGCTTGGCAGGGGGCTTGGTCACCGGGGAGCTGTTTTTT	CASLAGGLVTGELFF
TRBJ2-7	TRBV18	TRBD1	-	TGTGCCAGCTCACAGGGGGCGCATAGCTACGAGCAGTACTTC	CASSQGAHSYEQYF
TRBJ2-3	TRBV29-1	TRBD2	-	TGCAGCGTTGAAGGGACTAGCGGTCCCACAGATACGCAGTATTTT	CSVEGTSGPTDTQYF
TRBJ1-2	TRBV27	-	-	TGTGCCAGCAGTTTTCTGGGGGGTGGCCACTATGGCTACACCTTC	CASSFLGGGHYGYTF
TRBJ2-1	TRBV14	-	-	TGTGCCAGCAGCTTCACTAGGGGGTCCTACAATGAGCAGTTCTTC	CASSFTRGSYNEQFF
TRBJ2-3	TRBV28	TRBD2	-	TGTGCCAGCCTAAGGGGCGGGAGGTTTACAGATACGCAGTATTTT	CASLRGGRFTDTQYF
TRBJ2-3	TRBV6-4	TRBD2	-	TGTGCCAGCAGTGACCGGGGGGGCCCCGGCGATACGCAGTATTTT	CASSDRGGPGDTQYF
TRBJ2-7	TRBV7-6	TRBD1	-	TGTGCCAGCAGCTTAGCGCGAATGGCGACAGGGGGCGTGAGGACCTACGAGCAGTACTTC	CASSLARMATGGVRTYEQYF
TRBJ2-7	TRBV6-1	TRBD1	-	TGTGCCAGCAGTTGGGGACAGGTAGCGACCTACGAGCAGTACTTC	CASSWGQVATYEQYF
TRBJ2-5	TRBV7-9	TRBD1	few	TGTGCCAGCAGCCCCGGGCAGGGGGTGGTAATAGAGACCCAGTACTTC	CASSPGQGVVIETQYF
TRBJ2-2	TRBV2	-	-	TGTGCCAGCACGATCTCAGGGTACACCGGGGAGCTGTTTTTT	CASTISGYTGELFF
TRBJ2-6	TRBV21-1	-	few	TGTGCCAGCAGCAAAGCGCCGAGGACAGGGGACTCTGGGGCCAACGTCCTGACTTTC	CASSKAPRTGDSGANVLTF
TRBJ2-5	TRBV5-6	TRBD2	-	TGTGCCAGCAGCTTCGGCGGGGGGGCCTTCCAGGAGACCCAGTACTTC	CASSFGGGAFQETQYF
TRBJ1-1	TRBV19	-	-	TGTGCCAGTAGTATTAACAGGGATGTGAAGAACACTGAAGCTTTCTTT	CASSINRDVKNTEAFF
TRBJ1-5	TRBV12-5	TRBD1	-	TGTGCTAGTGGGACGGACAGGGCCACGAATTCCGGGCCCCAGCATTTT	CASGTDRATNSGPQHF
TRBJ1-4	TRBV2	-	-	TGTGCCAGCCGGGGGGGCAGGGTTAATGAAAAACTGTTTTTT	CASRGGRVNEKLFF
TRBJ2-1	TRBV7-9	-	-	TGTGCCAGCAGCCAAAACCGGGGTCCCGATTTCTACAATGAGCAGTTCTTC	CASSQNRGPDFYNEQFF
TRBJ1-2	TRBV28	-	-	TGTGCCAGCAGTTCCTCTGGGGGCGCGGACTATGGCTACACCTTC	CASSSSGGADYGYTF
TRBJ2-1	TRBV19	-	-	TGTGCCAGTAGTACACGACTAGTTGAGTATAGTGAGCAGTTCTTC	CASSTRLVEYSEQFF
TRBJ2-7	TRBV6-5	-	few	TGTGCCAGCAGGACAGGACAGCTCTCCTACGAGCAGTACTTC	CASRTGQLSYEQYF
TRBJ2-1	TRBV7-2	TRBD2	few	TGTGCCAGCAGCTCGATAGCGGGAGAAACCTACAATGAGCAGTTCTTC	CASSSIAGETYNEQFF
TRBJ2-2	TRBV7-9	-	-	TGTTCCAGCAGCCCATTCACCGGGGAGCTGTTTTTT	CSSSPFTGELFF
TRBJ1-1	TRBV5-6	-	-	TGTGCCAGCAGCTTCCGCGGGACTTGGAACACTGAAGCTTTCTTT	CASSFRGTWNTEAFF